Given below is one TCR beta chain in context. This entry belongs to a study of blood T cell repertoires in COVID-19. Study at large: There were acute and convalescent COVID-19 samples, and they came from the United States, Italy and Spain. Sources were T cells, B-cell-depleted T cells, or PBMCs; the material itself was cDNA or gDNA.

V was trimmed by 4 bases and J by 1 base, leaving 4 bases between them. The CDR3 loop spans 12 amino acids. Per the germline V gene, CDR1 is LGHDT and CDR2 is YNNKEL (reference sequence). Study processing details: From reference gene primer amplification, estimates of nucleated cell counts were derived. TCRdb's table, derived via immunoSEQ multiplex PCR, lists solely in-frame clones and lacks some. V and J calls plus clone size are reproduced from that table; the DNA served to infer D and trimming. Of some 130,000 clones listed, 80% to 90% are singletons. The gene calls are TRBV3-1 (or the pseudogene TRBV3-2) and TRBJ1-1; D unclear. Sample: peripheral blood. This TCR was recovered from a man aged 50 to 60 with active COVID-19. CDR3 protein: CASSPKNTEAFF. In DNA, the CDR3 is TGTGCCAGCAGCCCTAAGAACACTGAAGCTTTCTTT.